This entry lists 8 T cell receptor beta chains sequenced from one sample in a study of shared clonotypes between healthy human individuals. The repertoire was sequenced with immunoSEQ multiplex PCR; TCRdb's copy has only in-frame clones and lacks some. In the table there are some 1,600,000 clones, 95% to 99% of which are singletons. Sample: naive CD4+ T cells sorted from blood. This sample's subset: CD45RA+ positively selected. All receptors come from a man aged 25 to 40 in good health.

The chain carries TRBV20-1 and TRBJ2-1, with D maybe TRBD2 (5 bases). V was trimmed by 1 base and J by 13 bases, leaving 11 bases between them. The CDR3 has 11 residues. Germline V gene lookup returns CDR1 DFQATT and CDR2 SNEGSKA (reference sequence). The CDR3 region has the DNA TGCAGTGCTAGAGTCGGAGGCCCACAGTTCTTC. Its translation: CSARVGGPQFF.

The sample holds one count of this clone. This chain links TRBV5-5 with TRBJ2-1; D may correspond to TRBD1 or TRBD2 (5 bases each). Per the germline V gene, CDR1 is SGHKS and CDR2 is YYEKEE (reference sequence). The V end lost 4 bases, the J end lost 1 base, and 12 bases lay between the germline ends. The CDR3 covers 15 residues. The chain's CDR3 is CASSQGRLSYNEQFF. CDR3 DNA: TGTGCCAGCAGCCAGGGACGGTTATCCTACAATGAGCAGTTCTTC.

This chain connects TRBV5-1 to TRBJ2-1, with a weak D call TRBD2 (6 bases). Trimming left V 3 bases short and J 0 bases short, with 13 bases between. This CDR3 spans 16 amino acids. CDR1 is SGHRS and CDR2 is YFSETQ in the germline V gene. The CDR3 here is CASSYLGGSSYNEQFF. Here the CDR3 DNA reads TGCGCCAGCAGCTACCTCGGGGGAAGCTCCTACAATGAGCAGTTCTTC.

This chain connects TRBV18 to TRBJ2-1; D remains unclear. The V gene's germline CDR1 is KGHSH and CDR2 LQKENI. The V gene lost 4 bases and the J gene lost 4 bases, with 14 bases spanning the gap. The CDR3 runs 15 residues. Here the CDR3 reads CASSQAAWGYNEQFF. The CDR3 nucleotides read TGTGCCAGCTCACAAGCAGCTTGGGGATACAATGAGCAGTTCTTC.

J is TRBJ2-1 and V is TRBV5-1; D may be TRBD2 (6 bases). This CDR3 comprises 15 residues. From germline, CDR1 is SGHRS and CDR2 YFSETQ. The V gene lost 1 base and the J gene lost 0 bases, with 8 bases spanning the gap. The CDR3 reads CASSLWRGSYNEQFF. The CDR3 DNA reads TGCGCCAGCAGCTTGTGGCGGGGCTCCTACAATGAGCAGTTCTTC.

The rearrangement links TRBV19 to TRBJ2-7, with 11 bases fitting TRBD1. The CDR3 is 16 residues long. Germline V gene data show CDR1 as LNHDA and CDR2 as SQIVND (reference sequence). Trimming removed 6 bases from V and 2 bases from J; junction bases left unmatched: 9. The CDR3 DNA reads TGTGCCAGTAGATTATACCGGGACAGGGGGACCTACGAGCAGTACTTC. Translating gives CASRLYRDRGTYEQYF.

The V and J genes are TRBV28 and TRBJ1-5, with a possible D match to TRBD1 (6 bases). Germline values: CDR1 MDHEN, CDR2 SYDVKM. This CDR3 is 15 amino acids long. V was pared by 4 bases and J by 4 bases, with 14 bases between. The CDR3 is CASSSGGQLNQPQHF. CDR3 sequence (DNA): TGTGCCAGCAGTTCGGGCGGACAGCTTAATCAGCCCCAGCATTTT.

This chain connects TRBV5-1 to TRBJ2-3, with TRBD2 identical over 7 bases. The V and J ends lost 1 base and 0 bases, in that order; junction bases with no gene match: 5. CDR3 length: 16 residues. CDR1 SGHRS and CDR2 YFSETQ come from the germline V gene. The CDR3, as DNA: TGCGCCAGCAGCTTGCCTAATAGCGGGAGCACAGATACGCAGTATTTT. This gives the protein CASSLPNSGSTDTQYF.